The 12 T cell receptor beta chains below all came from one sample that was sequenced in a study of shared clonotypes between healthy human individuals. Profiling relied on immunoSEQ multiplex PCR, and the TCRdb table lists in-frame clones only, not all of them. The sample lists about 180,000 clones, approximately 92% occurring once. Sample: naive CD4+ T cells sorted from blood. As to subset: CD45RA+ positively selected. The receptors here all came from a woman in her twenties or thirties in good health.

The CDR3 loop reads CASIDRQGWGYTF. The CDR3, as DNA: TGTGCCAGCATCGACCGACAGGGATGGGGCTACACCTTC. This sequence joins TRBV2 and TRBJ1-2; 7 nucleotides match TRBD1. J lost 8 bases, V lost 7 bases, and 10 bases had no gene match. The germline gives CDR1 SNHLY, CDR2 FYNNEI. CDR3 length: 13 amino acids.

This chain connects TRBV5-1 to TRBJ1-2; 8 bases map to TRBD1. V shed 4 bases, J shed 3 bases, and the junction held 8 bases outside the gene matches. The CDR3 runs to 15 residues. The germline V gene has CDR1 SGHRS and CDR2 YFSETQ. CDR3 region: CASSPWLDRDYGYTF. DNA of the CDR3: TGCGCCAGCAGCCCATGGTTGGACAGGGACTATGGCTACACCTTC.

The gene calls are TRBV2 and TRBJ1-5; TRBD1 agrees at 9 bases. The CDR3 runs to 15 residues. CDR1 is SNHLY and CDR2 is FYNNEI in the germline V gene. V was clipped by 6 bases and J by 0 bases; unmatched bases: 3. DNA of the CDR3: TGTGCCAGCAGGACAGGGGGTTATAGCAATCAGCCCCAGCATTTT. This encodes CASRTGGYSNQPQHF.

The rearrangement links TRBV27 to TRBJ1-2; perhaps TRBD1 as D (6 bases). Between the trimmed V and J ends, which lost 5 bases and 2 bases, there was a span of 12 bases. The germline gives CDR1 MNHEY, CDR2 SMNVEV (reference sequence). CDR3 length: 14 residues. Here the CDR3 DNA reads TGTGCCAGCAGTCCTACAGGGCAGAACTATGGCTACACCTTC. Translation: CASSPTGQNYGYTF.

This rearrangement joins TRBV5-4 to TRBJ1-2, with D possibly matching TRBD1 (6 bases). V was trimmed by 1 base and J by 2 bases, leaving 12 bases between them. The CDR3 totals 15 residues. CDR1 and CDR2 (germline): SGHNT, YYREEE (reference sequence). The CDR3 region is CASSLTGQINYGYTF. In nucleotides, the CDR3 is TGTGCCAGCAGCTTGACAGGGCAGATAAACTATGGCTACACCTTC.

The chain employs TRBV10-1 and TRBJ2-3; no reliable D call. The germline V gene has CDR1 WNHNN and CDR2 SYGVQD (reference sequence). This CDR3 has 12 amino acids. CDR3: CDPLAGSDTQYF. The DNA of the CDR3 is TGCGACCCATTAGCTGGTTCAGATACGCAGTATTTT.

The chain has TRBV25-1 and TRBJ1-4; a weak D match, TRBD1 (5 bases). The V and J ends lost 3 bases and 3 bases respectively, with 11 bases between them. Per the germline V gene, CDR1 is MGHDK and CDR2 is SYGVNS. The CDR3 totals 15 residues. This CDR3 is CASSEPGRANEKLFF. The CDR3 region has the DNA TGTGCCAGCAGTGAGCCAGGGAGAGCTAATGAAAAACTGTTTTTT.

J is TRBJ1-2 and V is TRBV28; weak D call: TRBD1 (6 bases). Germline CDR1 reads MDHEN; CDR2 reads SYDVKM. Trimming left V 1 base short and J 5 bases short, with 14 bases between. This CDR3 has 15 amino acids. The CDR3 loop is CASSLLAGVGYGYTF. As DNA, the CDR3 is TGTGCCAGCAGTTTATTGGCAGGGGTTGGATATGGCTACACCTTC.

This chain joins TRBV30 and TRBJ2-5; D possibly corresponds to TRBD2 (5 bases). The CDR3 runs to 13 residues. V lost 0 bases and J 8 bases, leaving 13 bases between the germline ends. The germline CDR1 and CDR2 sequences are GTSNPN and SVGIG (reference sequence). The CDR3 protein is CAWSVEGSNTQYF. The CDR3, as DNA: TGTGCCTGGAGTGTCGAGGGTTCTAATACCCAGTACTTC.

The chain carries TRBV28 and TRBJ2-7; the D gene is possibly TRBD1 (7 bases). From germline, CDR1 is MDHEN and CDR2 SYDVKM. The CDR3 totals 15 residues. Trimming removed 6 bases from V and 2 bases from J, with 17 bases in between. The CDR3 DNA follows: TGTGCCAGCAGATCTGGAGGGGGCGCTACCTACGAGCAGTACTTC. This sequence encodes CASRSGGGATYEQYF.

The CDR3 sequence is CASSQGAGGELFF. CDR3 coding DNA: TGTGCCAGCTCACAGGGGGCCGGCGGGGAGCTGTTTTTT. The chain links TRBV18 to TRBJ2-2; 7 nucleotides align to TRBD1. Trimming at V came to 4 bases and at J to 7 bases, leaving 3 bases not matched to a gene. The CDR3 extends over 13 amino acids. The germline gives CDR1 KGHSH, CDR2 LQKENI. Looking up the rest from reference TRBV18 and TRBJ2-2 gives the full variable domain: NAGVMQNPRHLVRRRGQEARLRCSPMKGHSHVYWYRQLPEEGLKFMVYLQKENIIDESGMPKERFSAEFPKEGPSILRIQQVVRGDSAAYFCASSQGAGGELFFGEGSRLTVL.

This sequence joins TRBV5-5 and TRBJ1-5, with no clear D. Germline CDR1 SGHKS, CDR2 YYEKEE (reference sequence). The germline V and J ends were trimmed by 1 base and 3 bases, with 5 bases remaining between them. The CDR3 is made up of 13 amino acids. The CDR3 loop is CASSLRDNQPQHF. The CDR3 DNA follows: TGTGCCAGCAGCTTGAGGGACAATCAGCCCCAGCATTTT. Filled out from reference TRBV5-5 and TRBJ1-5, the complete variable domain reads DAGVTQSPTHLIKTRGQQVTLRCSPISGHKSVSWYQQVLGQGPQFIFQYYEKEERGRGNFPDRFSARQFPNYSSELNVNALLLGDSALYLCASSLRDNQPQHFGDGTRLSIL.